A selection of T cell receptor beta chains follows, all from one sample in a study of monozygotic twins with inflammatory bowel disease. TCRdb reprocessed the 5' RACE reads, with one entry per CDR3 protein and no DNA. The sample's table shows about 160,000 distinct CDR3 sequences. What was sequenced was blood. These receptors all stem from a human donor with ulcerative colitis or Crohn's disease, or a healthy co-twin of an affected twin (not recorded which). Each CDR3 is given with its conserved first and last residue.

V gene: TRBV5-4
J gene: TRBJ2-5
CDR3 protein: CASSLAQEWTQYF

V gene: TRBV7-9
J gene: TRBJ1-1
CDR3 protein: CASSPRRVEAFF

V gene: TRBV5-1
J gene: TRBJ1-6
CDR3 protein: CASSLDVGFNSPLHF

V gene: TRBV24-1
J gene: TRBJ2-3
CDR3 protein: CATSDTRTGTDTQYF

V gene: TRBV6-1
J gene: TRBJ2-3
CDR3 protein: CASRRRQGGTDTQYF

V gene: TRBV21-1
J gene: TRBJ1-5
CDR3 protein: CASSKVTEGDQPQHF

V gene: TRBV5-1
J gene: TRBJ2-3
CDR3 protein: CASSFILTSGSWTDTQYF

V gene: TRBV12-3/TRBV12-4
J gene: TRBJ2-7
CDR3 protein: CASSLLRKGGQYF

V gene: TRBV6-2/TRBV6-3
J gene: TRBJ2-7
CDR3 protein: CASSLLEYEQYF

V gene: TRBV5-1
J gene: TRBJ1-2
CDR3 protein: CASRLTGNYGYTF

V gene: TRBV7-8
J gene: TRBJ2-5
CDR3 protein: CASSLLRETQYF

V gene: TRBV10-3
J gene: TRBJ1-1
CDR3 protein: CAISEEGRMNTEAFF

V gene: TRBV11-1
J gene: TRBJ2-3
CDR3 protein: CASSLGLKSTDTQYF

V gene: TRBV5-1
J gene: TRBJ1-1
CDR3 protein: CASSLAWDRGRNTEAFF

V gene: TRBV2
J gene: TRBJ2-7
CDR3 protein: CASSLGRGPYEQYF

V gene: TRBV20-1
J gene: TRBJ1-2
CDR3 protein: CSARPQRNSPSGYTF